These 9 T cell receptor beta chains came from one sample sequenced in a study of T cells in Graves' hyperthyroidism and ophthalmopathy. Researchers amplified the TCR beta CDR3 regions from RNA transcripts. The TCR CDR3 first-round RT-PCR relied on the HTBI primer set. TCRdb re-called the multiplex PCR reads with MiXCR, one entry per CDR3 protein. The sample records more than 550,000 distinct CDR3 sequences, 40% to 55% being singletons. The sample consisted of peripheral blood or thyroid tissue (not recorded which). The receptors derive from an adult man with Graves' disease, either hyperthyroidism or ophthalmopathy (not recorded which).

This chain uses TRBV10-3 with TRBJ1-5; D is unresolved. V was trimmed by 4 bases and J by 3 bases, leaving 7 bases between them. Germline V gene lookup returns CDR1 ENHRY and CDR2 SYGVKD. This CDR3 contains 13 residues. The CDR3 DNA reads as TGTGCCATCAGTGGTTCCTTCAATCAGCCCCAGCATTTT. Amino acids: CAISGSFNQPQHF.

This clonotype was found a few times. The chain recombines TRBV6-5 with TRBJ2-7; a possible D gene is TRBD1 (5 bases). Germline V gene lookup returns CDR1 MNHEY and CDR2 SVGAGI. This CDR3 is 11 amino acids long. V lost 10 bases, J lost 3 bases, and 10 bases lay in between. The CDR3 loop reads CATTELYEQYF. DNA for the CDR3: TGTGCCACGACAGAACTCTACGAGCAGTACTTC.

This clonotype was seen a few times. The chain is built from TRBV5-1 and TRBJ2-2; 13 bases agree with TRBD2. Germline loops: CDR1 SGHRS, CDR2 YFSETQ. This CDR3 contains 15 residues. V lost 6 bases, J lost 7 bases, and 6 bases stayed unmatched. CDR3 residues: CASNGLAGARGELFF. As DNA, the CDR3 is TGCGCCAGCAACGGACTAGCGGGAGCGCGCGGGGAGCTGTTTTTT.

The rearrangement joins TRBV29-1 to TRBJ2-7; D might be TRBD1 or TRBD2, each matching 5 bases. V lost 0 bases and J 0 bases, leaving 15 bases between the germline ends. This CDR3 is built from 16 residues. CDR1 and CDR2 (germline): SQVTM, ANQGSEA. CDR3 sequence (DNA): TGCAGCGTTGAAGATCGGGGCAGGCCAAGCTCCTACGAGCAGTACTTC. As protein: CSVEDRGRPSSYEQYF.

This CDR3 is CASNVERAMNTEAFF. The CDR3 nucleotides are TGTGCCAGCAATGTGGAAAGGGCTATGAACACTGAAGCTTTCTTT. The chain recombines TRBV2 with TRBJ1-1, with D uncertain. V was trimmed by 7 bases and J by 0 bases, leaving 15 bases between them. The germline gives CDR1 SNHLY, CDR2 FYNNEI. There are 15 residues in the CDR3.

The chain couples TRBV6-6 to TRBJ1-5; the D is unclear. Germline CDR1 reads MNHNY; CDR2 reads SVGAGI (reference sequence). Trimming stripped 4 bases from V and 9 bases from J, with 13 bases between. There are 13 residues in the CDR3. As DNA, the CDR3 is TGTGCCAGCAGTTCCCAGCGGGAGTGGCCCCAGCATTTT. This codes for CASSSQREWPQHF.

This chain links TRBV7-9 with TRBJ2-2; 8 bases agree with TRBD1. Germline CDR1 and CDR2: SEHNR and FQNEAQ (reference sequence). The CDR3 is 16 amino acids. With 5 bases clipped from V and 0 bases from J, the junction kept 5 bases outside the gene matches. DNA of the CDR3: TGTGCCAGCAGCGGGGGACAGGCGACGAACACCGGGGAGCTGTTTTTT. Translating gives CASSGGQATNTGELFF.

Remarks on this clonotype: This may come from a read error, since a much larger clone is one base off. V and J are TRBV19 and TRBJ1-2; D unclear. Germline V gene sequence: CDR1 LNHDA, CDR2 SQIVND (reference sequence). This CDR3 contains 12 residues. The V gene lost 10 bases and the J gene lost 1 base, with 10 bases spanning the gap. CDR3 protein: CATAIVNYGYTF. The DNA for the CDR3 is TGTGCCACCGCGATTGTTAACTATGGCTACACCTTC.

The rearrangement uses TRBV10-3 and TRBJ2-5; possibly TRBD2 for D (5 bases). The CDR3 is 10 residues long. The germline V gene has CDR1 ENHRY and CDR2 SYGVKD. V was clipped by 6 bases and J by 11 bases, with 10 bases between them. The CDR3 spells CAIRGPGQYF. Here the CDR3 DNA reads TGTGCCATCAGGGGTCCGGGACAGTACTTC.